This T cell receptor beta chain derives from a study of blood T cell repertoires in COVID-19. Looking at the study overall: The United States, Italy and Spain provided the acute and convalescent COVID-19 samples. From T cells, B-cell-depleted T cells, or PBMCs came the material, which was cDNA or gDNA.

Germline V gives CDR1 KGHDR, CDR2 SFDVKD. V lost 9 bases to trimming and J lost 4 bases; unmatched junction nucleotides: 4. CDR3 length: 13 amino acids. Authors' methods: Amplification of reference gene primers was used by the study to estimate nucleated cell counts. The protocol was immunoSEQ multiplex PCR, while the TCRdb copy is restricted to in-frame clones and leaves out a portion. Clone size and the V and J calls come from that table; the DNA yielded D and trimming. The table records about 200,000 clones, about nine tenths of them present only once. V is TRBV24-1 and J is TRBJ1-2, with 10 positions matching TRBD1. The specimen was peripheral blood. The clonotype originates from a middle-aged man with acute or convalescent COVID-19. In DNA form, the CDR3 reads TGTGCCACCGGCAGGACAGGGGGCTATGGCTACACCTTC. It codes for CATGRTGGYGYTF.